The 32 T cell receptor beta chains listed next were all sequenced from one sample in a study of vaccination effects on CD4 cells after COVID-19. The method was immunoSEQ multiplex PCR; TCRdb's version includes in-frame clones alone and lacks a portion of them. The table records about 47,000 clones, about 70% of them present only once. No antigen is known for these receptors. Culturing for more than eight days preceded CD4+ T cell isolation. Two doses of BNT162b2 or mRNA-1273 vaccine were administered to participants. The sample consisted of CD4+ T cells from PBMCs cultured without peptide, taken after COVID-19 vaccination. The receptors derive from a human donor who received a COVID-19 vaccine.

V usage is TRBV7-9 and J usage is TRBJ1-1; D unresolved. The CDR3 runs 14 residues. The germline gives CDR1 SEHNR, CDR2 FQNEAQ (reference sequence). V was trimmed by 11 bases and J by 1 base, leaving 17 bases between them. This chain's CDR3 is CAFFPLGGNTEAFF. DNA for the CDR3: TGTGCCTTTTTCCCCCTCGGCGGGAACACTGAAGCTTTCTTT.

This clone showed up just once. This chain links TRBV24-1 with TRBJ1-2; D gene uncertain. V lost 4 bases and J lost 8, with 10 bases in between. CDR3 length: 12 residues. Germline CDR1 is KGHDR and CDR2 is SFDVKD. CDR3 in amino acids: CATSDLSGGYTF. The CDR3 nucleotides read TGTGCCACCAGTGACCTGTCGGGCGGCTACACCTTC.

The chain joins TRBV4-1 to TRBJ1-4; D gene ambiguous. The CDR3 length is 16 residues. The V and J ends lost 0 bases and 10 bases respectively, with 18 bases between them. Germline V gene sequence: CDR1 MGHRA, CDR2 YSYEKL. CDR3 sequence (DNA): TGCGCCAGCAGCCAAGATAAAAACCTACCGACGGGAAAACTGTTTTTT. It specifies CASSQDKNLPTGKLFF.

The V call is TRBV5-6, the J call TRBJ2-7; TRBD2 matches 14 bases. Germline lookup yields CDR1 SGHDT and CDR2 YYEEEE. Trimming cost V 5 bases and J 2 bases; bases outside gene matches: 3. The CDR3 has 15 residues. In DNA, the CDR3 is TGTGCCAGCAGAGAGGGACTAGCGGGAGCCTACGAGCAGTACTTC. Translation: CASREGLAGAYEQYF.

The rearrangement joins TRBV5-6 to TRBJ2-7; 10 bases fit TRBD2. V trimming: 4 bases; J trimming: 3 bases; junction bases outside the gene matches: 4. The germline CDR1 and CDR2 sequences are SGHDT and YYEEEE. This CDR3 contains 14 residues. The CDR3 region has the DNA TGTGCCAGCAGCGAGAGCGGGAGGGGCTACGAGCAGTACTTC. It codes for CASSESGRGYEQYF.

The chain links TRBV2 to TRBJ2-7, with a possible D match to TRBD2 (5 bases). Germline CDR1 reads SNHLY; CDR2 reads FYNNEI. V lost 6 bases, J lost 4 bases, and 13 bases lay in between. CDR3 length equals 13 residues. The CDR3 sequence is CASRDFSSYEQYF. The CDR3 coding sequence is TGTGCCAGCAGGGACTTTTCTAGTTACGAGCAGTACTTC.

The V gene is TRBV12-3 or TRBV12-4, the J gene TRBJ1-2, with D possibly matching TRBD1 (5 bases). The CDR3 has 11 amino acids. The V end lost 10 bases, the J end lost 8 bases, and 14 bases lay between the germline ends. CDR3 sequence: CATQGWSGYTF. CDR3 DNA sequence: TGTGCCACCCAGGGATGGAGCGGCTACACCTTC.

The chain employs TRBV29-1 and TRBJ1-1; D possibly corresponds to TRBD1 (6 bases). The CDR3 has 13 amino acids. CDR1 is SQVTM and CDR2 is ANQGSEA in the germline V gene. Trimming took off 4 bases at V and 7 bases at J, with 16 bases between the two ends. The CDR3 spells CSVGTRGVGEAFF. DNA for the CDR3: TGCAGCGTTGGAACAAGGGGGGTCGGTGAAGCTTTCTTT. The variable domain in full, completed from reference TRBV29-1 and TRBJ1-1, reads SAVISQKPSRDICQRGTSLTIQCQVDSQVTMMFWYRQQPGQSLTLIATANQGSEATYESGFVIDKFPISRPNLTFSTLTVSNMSPEDSSIYLCSVGTRGVGEAFFGQGTRLTVV.

The chain joins TRBV5-1 to TRBJ1-4; 10 nucleotides agree with TRBD1. This CDR3 is 14 amino acids long. V shed 4 bases and J 6 bases; nucleotides not matched to a gene: 3. CDR1 and CDR2 (germline): SGHRS, YFSETQ. CDR3 protein: CASSIGQGDEKLFF. DNA for the CDR3: TGCGCCAGCAGCATAGGACAGGGGGATGAAAAACTGTTTTTT. The full variable domain, completed using reference TRBV5-1 and TRBJ1-4, is KAGVTQTPRYLIKTRGQQVTLSCSPISGHRSVSWYQQTPGQGLQFLFEYFSETQRNKGNFPGRFSGRQFSNSRSEMNVSTLELGDSALYLCASSIGQGDEKLFFGSGTQLSVL.

This sequence joins TRBV2 and TRBJ2-1; TRBD2 aligns across 16 bases. Losses at the gene ends were 6 bases for V and 9 bases for J; bases not matched to a gene: 8. Germline V CDR1 and CDR2: SNHLY, FYNNEI. This CDR3 has 16 amino acids. The CDR3 DNA is TGTGCCAGCAGGAGTGGGACTAGCGGGGGGGCCCGTGAGCAGTTCTTC. Its translation is CASRSGTSGGAREQFF.

V is TRBV7-8 and J is TRBJ2-7, with TRBD1 matching 7 bases. The CDR3 has 15 amino acids. V gave up 5 bases and J gave up 4 bases; unmatched junction bases: 11. Germline V CDR1 and CDR2: SGHVS, FQNEAQ. As DNA, the CDR3 is TGTGCCAGCAGCGCATCCGGGACAGAAAGATACGAGCAGTACTTC. Its protein product is CASSASGTERYEQYF. Together with reference TRBV7-8 and TRBJ2-7, the CDR3 gives the full variable domain: GAGVSQSPRYKVAKRGQDVALRCDPISGHVSLFWYQQALGQGPEFLTYFQNEAQLDKSGLPSDRFFAERPEGSVSTLKIQRTQQEDSAVYLCASSASGTERYEQYFGPGTRLTVT.

This chain links TRBV5-1 with TRBJ2-2; 8 positions agree with TRBD1. The V gene end was trimmed by 4 bases and the J gene end by 7 bases; junction bases not matched to a gene: 9. The CDR3 extends over 15 amino acids. Germline V lookup: CDR1 SGHRS, CDR2 YFSETQ. DNA of the CDR3: TGCGCCAGCAGCCCGACAGGGGACGGGGTCGGGGAGCTGTTTTTT. Residues: CASSPTGDGVGELFF.

As for this clone: The same CDR3 arises from other DNA sequences in this sample as well. This chain joins TRBV19 and TRBJ1-2, with D possibly matching TRBD1 (6 bases). The CDR3 is 13 amino acids. CDR1 LNHDA and CDR2 SQIVND come from the germline V gene (reference sequence). V lost 4 bases and J lost 2, with 8 bases in between. The CDR3 sequence is CASSKQGNYGYTF. The CDR3 DNA follows: TGTGCCAGTAGTAAGCAGGGGAACTATGGCTACACCTTC.

This chain joins TRBV6-2 or TRBV6-3 and TRBJ1-2; D gene uncertain. The V gene's germline CDR1 is MNHEY and CDR2 SVGEGT. The CDR3 covers 13 residues. V lost 2 bases, J lost 5 bases, and 9 bases lay in between. CDR3 protein: CASSYRGPYGYTF. In DNA, the CDR3 is TGTGCCAGCAGTTACCGAGGGCCGTATGGCTACACCTTC.

CDR3 protein: CASRYQMNTEAFF. DNA for the CDR3: TGTGCCAGCAGGTATCAGATGAACACTGAAGCTTTCTTT. The chain employs TRBV27 and TRBJ1-1; D unresolved. Germline values: CDR1 MNHEY, CDR2 SMNVEV (reference sequence). The CDR3 is 13 residues long. V was trimmed by 6 bases and J by 0 bases, leaving 8 bases between them.

The V gene is TRBV18, the J gene TRBJ2-7; a possible D gene is TRBD1 (6 bases). Trimming pared 6 bases from V and 1 base from J, leaving 10 bases between. CDR1 KGHSH and CDR2 LQKENI come from the germline V gene. The CDR3 extends over 13 amino acids. The CDR3 DNA is TGTGCCAGCTCCACCGGGACATCCTACGAGCAGTACTTC. Residues: CASSTGTSYEQYF.

This clone has a handful of counts. The genes are TRBV5-8 and TRBJ2-2, with D unresolved. Looked up from germline, CDR1 is SGHTS and CDR2 is YDEGEE. The CDR3 runs 12 residues. The V end was cut by 3 bases, the J end by 3 bases, with 3 bases between. The CDR3 bases are TGTGCCAGCAGCTCCTACACCGGGGAGCTGTTTTTT. Translation gives CASSSYTGELFF.

The CDR3 DNA sequence: TGTGCCAGCAGCTTAGCGTTCGCTAGCGGGGGGGCCAAGGAGCAGTACTTC. Encoded protein: CASSLAFASGGAKEQYF. This chain joins TRBV7-2 and TRBJ2-7, with 12 positions matching TRBD2. V shed 0 bases, J shed 7 bases, and the junction held 10 bases outside the gene matches. Germline CDR1 SGHTA, CDR2 FQGNSA. The CDR3 extends over 17 amino acids.

The chain joins TRBV7-7 to TRBJ2-6; D is ambiguous. The V and J ends lost 5 bases and 0 bases respectively, with 8 bases between them. The CDR3 contains 15 residues. In germline, CDR1 is SSHAT, CDR2 FNYEAQ (reference sequence). The CDR3 sequence is CASSADTSGANVLTF. The DNA of the CDR3 is TGTGCCAGCAGCGCCGACACCTCTGGGGCCAACGTCCTGACTTTC.

The chain uses TRBV3-1 (or the pseudogene TRBV3-2) and TRBJ1-5; the match to TRBD1 covers 7 bases. V was clipped by 3 bases and J by 2 bases; unmatched bases: 4. This CDR3 comprises 15 residues. Germline V gives CDR1 LGHDT, CDR2 YNNKEL (reference sequence). DNA of the CDR3: TGTGCCAGCAGCCAGTCCACAGGGGGCAATCAGCCCCAGCATTTT. Amino acid sequence: CASSQSTGGNQPQHF.

The rearrangement uses TRBV5-6 and TRBJ2-4, with no clear D. The V end lost 2 bases, the J end lost 13 bases, and 13 bases lay between the germline ends. The germline CDR1 and CDR2 sequences are SGHDT and YYEEEE. The CDR3 contains 12 residues. The CDR3 DNA sequence: TGTGCCAGCAGCTTCGGAGAGTTGGTGCAGTACTTC. Translating gives CASSFGELVQYF.

This clone has only one observation. This chain uses TRBV2 with TRBJ2-2; D is possibly TRBD1 (5 bases). CDR1 is SNHLY and CDR2 is FYNNEI in the germline V gene. V was shortened by 5 bases and J by 6 bases, with 16 bases between the two germline ends. The CDR3 extends over 15 amino acids. CDR3 loop: CASSKTEPLAGELFF. CDR3 sequence (DNA): TGTGCCAGCAGTAAGACAGAGCCCCTCGCCGGGGAGCTGTTTTTT.

This clone showed up just once. V gene TRBV5-6 combines with J gene TRBJ1-2, with D possibly matching TRBD1 (6 bases). Germline CDR1 and CDR2: SGHDT and YYEEEE. Trimming left V 6 bases short and J 7 bases short, with 10 bases between. The CDR3 is made up of 11 amino acids. In DNA, the CDR3 is TGTGCCAGCATGGGGGCAGGTGGCTACACCTTC. Translation: CASMGAGGYTF.

The rearrangement links TRBV6-5 to TRBJ2-5, with D perhaps matching TRBD1 or TRBD2 (5 bases each). The CDR3 runs to 13 residues. The V end was cut by 6 bases, the J end by 9 bases, with 17 bases between. Germline values: CDR1 MNHEY, CDR2 SVGAGI. The CDR3 coding sequence is TGTGCCAGCAGGATACAGGACTCCTTGTCCCAGTACTTC. This gives the protein CASRIQDSLSQYF.

The J gene is TRBJ2-3, the V gene TRBV5-6; 10 nucleotides match TRBD2. CDR3 size: 18 residues. The germline CDR1 and CDR2 sequences are SGHDT and YYEEEE. V lost 4 bases, J lost 1 base, and 12 bases stayed unmatched. The CDR3 DNA reads TGTGCCAGCAGCGCCCCCCCGCTAGCGGGGGACCGCACAGATACGCAGTATTTT. Residues: CASSAPPLAGDRTDTQYF. The entire variable domain, with the rest obtained from reference TRBV5-6 and TRBJ2-3, is as follows: DAGVTQSPTHLIKTRGQQVTLRCSPKSGHDTVSWYQQALGQGPQFIFQYYEEEERQRGNFPDRFSGHQFPNYSSELNVNALLLGDSALYLCASSAPPLAGDRTDTQYFGPGTRLTVL.

The V gene is TRBV12-5, the J gene TRBJ1-1, with 7 bases fitting TRBD1. The J segment lost 0 bases and the V segment lost 0 bases, leaving 4 bases of the junction unmatched. The CDR3 consists of 16 residues. Germline assignment: CDR1 LGHNT and CDR2 FRNRAP. CDR3 residues: CASGLVSGQLNTEAFF. Written as DNA, the CDR3 is TGTGCTAGTGGTTTGGTCTCGGGACAGCTGAACACTGAAGCTTTCTTT.

DNA for the CDR3: TGCGCCAGCAGCGGAATAGACAGGGCACATGGCAATGAGCAGTTCTTC. It specifies CASSGIDRAHGNEQFF. The V call is TRBV5-1, the J call TRBJ2-1; 7 nucleotides match TRBD1. With V trimmed by 4 bases and J by 6 bases, 13 bases remained unmatched. The CDR3 is made up of 16 amino acids. From germline, CDR1 is SGHRS and CDR2 YFSETQ.

This chain uses TRBV5-4 with TRBJ2-1; weak D call: TRBD1 (6 bases). The CDR3 has 15 residues. Germline V gene lookup returns CDR1 SGHNT and CDR2 YYREEE (reference sequence). V was pared by 0 bases and J by 6 bases, with 13 bases between. The CDR3 sequence: CASSLVGAGSNEQFF. Written as DNA, the CDR3 is TGTGCCAGCAGCTTGGTGGGGGCGGGCAGCAATGAGCAGTTCTTC.

The gene calls are TRBV6-1 and TRBJ2-4, with 13 bases that match TRBD2. V lost 2 bases and J lost 1; bases outside the gene matches: 8. The CDR3 consists of 19 residues. Germline V gene sequence: CDR1 MNHNS, CDR2 SASEGT. CDR3 residues: CASSERTSGSLGAKNIQYF. As DNA, the CDR3 is TGTGCCAGCAGTGAACGGACTAGCGGGAGTCTAGGGGCCAAAAACATTCAGTACTTC.

The CDR3 protein is CASIVDRAGELFF. CDR3 in DNA: TGTGCCAGCATCGTGGACAGGGCCGGGGAGCTGTTTTTT. The rearrangement links TRBV11-2 to TRBJ2-2; 8 nucleotides agree with TRBD1. The CDR3 runs 13 residues. The V gene's germline CDR1 is SGHAT and CDR2 FQNNGV. With V trimmed by 7 bases and J by 6 bases, 4 bases remained unmatched.

This clone appeared a few times. The chain recombines TRBV19 with TRBJ2-5, with TRBD2 matching 13 bases. The J segment lost 6 bases and the V segment lost 4 bases, leaving 11 bases of the junction unmatched. CDR1 and CDR2 (germline): LNHDA, SQIVND (reference sequence). This CDR3 region has 17 residues. This chain's CDR3 is CASSTTGLAGTKKTQYF. The CDR3 DNA reads as TGTGCCAGTAGTACAACGGGACTAGCGGGAACGAAAAAGACCCAGTACTTC.

The V and J genes are TRBV7-6 and TRBJ2-7, with 14 bases lining up with TRBD2. The CDR3 has 16 amino acids. Unmatched junction bases numbered 5, after V lost 4 bases and J lost 3 bases. Germline lookup yields CDR1 SGHVS and CDR2 FNYEAQ. Here the CDR3 DNA reads TGTGCCAGCAGCTCCCCCGGACTAGCGGGAGGCTACGAGCAGTACTTC. This codes for CASSSPGLAGGYEQYF. The entire variable domain, with the rest obtained from reference TRBV7-6 and TRBJ2-7, is as follows: GAGVSQSPRYKVTKRGQDVALRCDPISGHVSLYWYRQALGQGPEFLTYFNYEAQQDKSGLPNDRFSAERPEGSISTLTIQRTEQRDSAMYRCASSSPGLAGGYEQYFGPGTRLTVT.